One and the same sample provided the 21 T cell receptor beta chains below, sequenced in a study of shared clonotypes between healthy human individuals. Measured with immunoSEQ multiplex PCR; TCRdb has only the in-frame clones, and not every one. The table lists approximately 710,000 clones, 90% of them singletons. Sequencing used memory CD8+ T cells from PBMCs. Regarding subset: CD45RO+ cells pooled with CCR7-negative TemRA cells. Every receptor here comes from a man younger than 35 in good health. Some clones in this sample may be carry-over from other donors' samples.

In nucleotides, the CDR3 is TGTGCCAGCAGCGGTGCCCGCGGGTATGAGGGGTACAAGCAGTTCTTC. Protein sequence: CASSGARGYEGYKQFF. V and J are TRBV9 and TRBJ2-1; possibly TRBD1 or TRBD2 for D (5 bases each). The length of the CDR3 is 16 residues. The V gene lost 3 bases and the J gene lost 11 bases, with 24 bases spanning the gap. Germline V gene lookup returns CDR1 SGDLS and CDR2 YYNGEE.

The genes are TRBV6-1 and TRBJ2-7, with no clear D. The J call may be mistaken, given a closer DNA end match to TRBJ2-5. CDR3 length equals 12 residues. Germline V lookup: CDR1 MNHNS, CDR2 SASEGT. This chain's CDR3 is CASTLPLETQYF. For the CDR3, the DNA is TGTGCCAGTACCCTGCCCTTAGAGACCCAGTACTTC.

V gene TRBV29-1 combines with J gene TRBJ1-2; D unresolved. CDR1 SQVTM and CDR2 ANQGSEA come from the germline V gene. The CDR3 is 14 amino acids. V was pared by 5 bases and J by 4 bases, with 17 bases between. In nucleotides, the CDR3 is TGCAGCGTTCCAGGACCCCTCACTGGCTATGGCTACACCTTC. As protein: CSVPGPLTGYGYTF.

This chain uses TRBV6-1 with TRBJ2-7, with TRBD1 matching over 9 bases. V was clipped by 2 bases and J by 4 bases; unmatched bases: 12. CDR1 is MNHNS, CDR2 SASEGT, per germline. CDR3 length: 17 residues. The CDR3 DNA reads TGTGCCAGCAGTGAACTGGGCAGGACAGGGGATTGGTACGAGCAGTACTTC. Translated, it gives CASSELGRTGDWYEQYF.

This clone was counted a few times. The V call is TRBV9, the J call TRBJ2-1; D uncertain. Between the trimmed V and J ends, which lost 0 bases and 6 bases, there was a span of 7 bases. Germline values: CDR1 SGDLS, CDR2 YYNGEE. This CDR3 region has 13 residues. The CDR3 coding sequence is TGTGCCAGCAGCGTAGACGTCGTCAATGAGCAGTTCTTC. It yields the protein CASSVDVVNEQFF.

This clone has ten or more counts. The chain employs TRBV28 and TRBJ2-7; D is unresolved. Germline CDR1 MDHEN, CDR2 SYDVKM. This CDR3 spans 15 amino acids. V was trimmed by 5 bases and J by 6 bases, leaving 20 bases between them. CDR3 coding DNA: TGTGCCAGCAGTAGTAGCCGGGCTTCCTGGGGCGAGCAGTACTTC. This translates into CASSSSRASWGEQYF.

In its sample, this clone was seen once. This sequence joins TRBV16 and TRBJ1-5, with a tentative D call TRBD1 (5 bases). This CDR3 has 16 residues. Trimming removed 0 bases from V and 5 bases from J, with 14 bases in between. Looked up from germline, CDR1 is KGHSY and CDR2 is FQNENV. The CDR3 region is CASSQSGGQADQPQHF. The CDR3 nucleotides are TGTGCCAGCAGCCAATCCGGGGGTCAGGCAGATCAGCCCCAGCATTTT.

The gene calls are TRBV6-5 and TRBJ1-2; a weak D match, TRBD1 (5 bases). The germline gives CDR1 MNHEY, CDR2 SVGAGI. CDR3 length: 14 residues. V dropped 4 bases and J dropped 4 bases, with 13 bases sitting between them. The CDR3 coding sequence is TGTGCCAGCAGTTGGGACGGACCCAGCTATGGCTACACCTTC. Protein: CASSWDGPSYGYTF.

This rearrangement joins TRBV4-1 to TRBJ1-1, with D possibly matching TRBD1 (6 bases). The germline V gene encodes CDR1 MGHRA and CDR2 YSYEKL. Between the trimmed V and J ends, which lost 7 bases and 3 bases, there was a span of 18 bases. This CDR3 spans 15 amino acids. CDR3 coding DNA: TGCGCCAGCAAAAATCAGGGGTATCGAGACACTGAAGCTTTCTTT. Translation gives CASKNQGYRDTEAFF.

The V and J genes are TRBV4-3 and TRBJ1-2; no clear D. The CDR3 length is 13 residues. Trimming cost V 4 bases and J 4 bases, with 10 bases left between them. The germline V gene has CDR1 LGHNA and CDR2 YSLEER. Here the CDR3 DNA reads TGCGCCAGCAGCCCTACAACCCTCTATGGCTACACCTTC. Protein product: CASSPTTLYGYTF.

CDR3 amino acids: CASSLGAGGASTAFF. As DNA, the CDR3 is TGCGCCAGCAGCTTGGGGGCGGGGGGCGCATCAACGGCTTTCTTT. The rearrangement links TRBV5-1 to TRBJ1-1; a weak D match, TRBD1 (6 bases). V was clipped by 0 bases and J by 11 bases, with 20 bases between them. The CDR3 has 15 residues. The germline V gene has CDR1 SGHRS and CDR2 YFSETQ.

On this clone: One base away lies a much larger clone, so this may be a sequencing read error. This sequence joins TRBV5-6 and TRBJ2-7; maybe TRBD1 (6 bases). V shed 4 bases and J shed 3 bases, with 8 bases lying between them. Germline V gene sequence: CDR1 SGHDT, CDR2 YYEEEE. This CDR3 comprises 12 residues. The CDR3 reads CASSRDNYEQYF. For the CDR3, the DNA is TGTGCCAGCAGCCGGGACAACTACGAGCAGTACTTC.

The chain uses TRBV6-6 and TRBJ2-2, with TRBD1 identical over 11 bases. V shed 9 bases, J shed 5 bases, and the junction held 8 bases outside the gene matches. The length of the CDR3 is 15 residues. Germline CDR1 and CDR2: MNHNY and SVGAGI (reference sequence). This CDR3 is CASLGQGARTGELFF. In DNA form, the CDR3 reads TGTGCCAGTTTAGGACAGGGGGCTAGGACCGGGGAGCTGTTTTTT.

CDR3 residues: CASSSLITGGAGETQYF. CDR3 sequence (DNA): TGTGCCAGCAGTTCCCTTATCACAGGGGGCGCGGGGGAGACCCAGTACTTC. V is TRBV28 and J is TRBJ2-5, with 9 bases identical to TRBD1. Germline V lookup: CDR1 MDHEN, CDR2 SYDVKM. V shed 4 bases and J 5 bases; nucleotides not matched to a gene: 14. The CDR3 loop spans 17 amino acids.

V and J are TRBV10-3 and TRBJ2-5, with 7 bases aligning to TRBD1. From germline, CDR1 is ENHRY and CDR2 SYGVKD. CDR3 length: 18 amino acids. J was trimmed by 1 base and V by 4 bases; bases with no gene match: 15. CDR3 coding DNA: TGTGCCATCAGTGGCTCCCCCGAGGGGGCGAACTTCCAAGAGACCCAGTACTTC. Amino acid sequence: CAISGSPEGANFQETQYF.

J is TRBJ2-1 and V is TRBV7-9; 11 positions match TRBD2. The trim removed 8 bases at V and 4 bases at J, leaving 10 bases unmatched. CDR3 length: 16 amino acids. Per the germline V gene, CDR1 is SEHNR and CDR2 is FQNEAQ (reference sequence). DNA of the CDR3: TGTGCCAGCCGGGCTAGCGGGGGGCGGCTTTACAATGAGCAGTTCTTC. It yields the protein CASRASGGRLYNEQFF.

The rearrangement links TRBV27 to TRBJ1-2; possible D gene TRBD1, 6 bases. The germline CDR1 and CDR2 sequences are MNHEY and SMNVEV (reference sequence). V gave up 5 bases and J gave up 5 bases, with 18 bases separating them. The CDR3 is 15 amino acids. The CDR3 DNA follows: TGTGCCAGCAGTCCTAAAGGCACAGGGAGTTATGGCTACACCTTC. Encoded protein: CASSPKGTGSYGYTF.

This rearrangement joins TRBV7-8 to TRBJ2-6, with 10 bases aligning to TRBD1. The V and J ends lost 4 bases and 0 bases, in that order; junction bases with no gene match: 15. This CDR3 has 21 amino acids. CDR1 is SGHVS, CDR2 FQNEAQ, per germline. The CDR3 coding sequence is TGTGCCAGCAGCTCAATTCGTACGGGGCGGACAGGGGGCTCTGGGGCCAACGTCCTGACTTTC. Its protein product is CASSSIRTGRTGGSGANVLTF.

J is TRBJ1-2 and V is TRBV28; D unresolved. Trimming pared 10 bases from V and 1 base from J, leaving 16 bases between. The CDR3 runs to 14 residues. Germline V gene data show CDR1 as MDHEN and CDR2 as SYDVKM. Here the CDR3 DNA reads TGTGCCACCGCGGTGCGGTCCATTAACTATGGCTACACCTTC. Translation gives CATAVRSINYGYTF.

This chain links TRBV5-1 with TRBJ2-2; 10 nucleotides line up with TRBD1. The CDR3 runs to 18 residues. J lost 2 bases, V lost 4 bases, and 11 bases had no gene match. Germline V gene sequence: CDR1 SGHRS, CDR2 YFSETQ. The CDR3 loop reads CASSPDTGTGVNTGELFF. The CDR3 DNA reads TGCGCCAGCAGCCCGGATACCGGGACAGGGGTCAACACCGGGGAGCTGTTTTTT.

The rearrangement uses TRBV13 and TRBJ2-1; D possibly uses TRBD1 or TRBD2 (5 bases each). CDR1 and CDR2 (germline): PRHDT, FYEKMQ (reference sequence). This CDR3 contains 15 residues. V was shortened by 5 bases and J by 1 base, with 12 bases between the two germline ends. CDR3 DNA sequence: TGTGCCAGCAGCCTCCGGGACGGGTCCTACAATGAGCAGTTCTTC. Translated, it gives CASSLRDGSYNEQFF.